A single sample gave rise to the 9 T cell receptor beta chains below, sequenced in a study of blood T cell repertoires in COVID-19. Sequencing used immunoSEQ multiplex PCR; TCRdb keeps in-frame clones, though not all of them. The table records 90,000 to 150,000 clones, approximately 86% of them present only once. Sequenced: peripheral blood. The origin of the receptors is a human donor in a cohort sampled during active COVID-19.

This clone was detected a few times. The CDR3: CASSTRAGTSTRYEQYF. The CDR3 nucleotides read TGTGCCAGCAGCACACGCGCTGGGACTAGCACAAGATACGAGCAGTACTTC. The genes are TRBV7-2 and TRBJ2-7, with TRBD2 matching over 9 bases. From germline, CDR1 is SGHTA and CDR2 FQGNSA. CDR3 length equals 17 residues. With V trimmed by 5 bases and J by 4 bases, 15 bases remained unmatched.

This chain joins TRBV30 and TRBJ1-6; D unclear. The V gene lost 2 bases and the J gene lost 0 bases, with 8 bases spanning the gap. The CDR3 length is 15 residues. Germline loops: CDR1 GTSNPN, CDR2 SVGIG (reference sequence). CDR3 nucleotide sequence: TGTGCCTGGAGTTCGATGAGCTCCTATAATTCACCCCTCCACTTT. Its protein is CAWSSMSSYNSPLHF.

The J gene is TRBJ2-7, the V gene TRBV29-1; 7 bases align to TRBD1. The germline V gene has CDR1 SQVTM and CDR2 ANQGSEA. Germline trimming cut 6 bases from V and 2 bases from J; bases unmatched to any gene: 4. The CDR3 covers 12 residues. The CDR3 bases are TGCAGCGTAGTGACAGGGCCCTACGAGCAGTACTTC. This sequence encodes CSVVTGPYEQYF.

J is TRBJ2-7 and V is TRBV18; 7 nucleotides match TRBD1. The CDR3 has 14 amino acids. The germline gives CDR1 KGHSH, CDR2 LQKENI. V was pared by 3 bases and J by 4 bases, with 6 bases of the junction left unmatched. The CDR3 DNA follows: TGTGCCAGCTCACCCGACAGGGTTAGGTACGAGCAGTACTTC. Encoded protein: CASSPDRVRYEQYF.

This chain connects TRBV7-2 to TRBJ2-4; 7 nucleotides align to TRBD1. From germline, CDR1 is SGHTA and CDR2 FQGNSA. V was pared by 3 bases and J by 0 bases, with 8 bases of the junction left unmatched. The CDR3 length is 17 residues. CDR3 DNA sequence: TGTGCCAGCAGCTTGCGGACAGGCCCTTTAGCCAAAAACATTCAGTACTTC. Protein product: CASSLRTGPLAKNIQYF.

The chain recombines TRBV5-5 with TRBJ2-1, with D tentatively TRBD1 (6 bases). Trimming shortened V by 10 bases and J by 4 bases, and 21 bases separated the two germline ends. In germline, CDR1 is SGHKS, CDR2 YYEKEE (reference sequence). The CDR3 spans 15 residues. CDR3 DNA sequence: TGTGCCGGATCCTACTTACAGGGTCCGTACAATGAGCAGTTCTTC. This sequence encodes CAGSYLQGPYNEQFF.

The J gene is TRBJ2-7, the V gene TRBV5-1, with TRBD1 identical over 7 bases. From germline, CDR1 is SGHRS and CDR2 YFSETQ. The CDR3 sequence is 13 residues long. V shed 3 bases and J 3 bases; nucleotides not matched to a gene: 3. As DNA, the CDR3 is TGCGCCAGCAGCTCTGGACAGGACTACGAGCAGTACTTC. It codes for CASSSGQDYEQYF.

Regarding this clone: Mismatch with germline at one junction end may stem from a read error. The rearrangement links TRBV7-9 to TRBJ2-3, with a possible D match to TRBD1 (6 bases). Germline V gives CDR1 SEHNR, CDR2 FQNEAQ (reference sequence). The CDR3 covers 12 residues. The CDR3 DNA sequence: TGTGCCAGCAGCCCCTGGGGTGGGGGCTTATCCTTT. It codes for CASSPWGGGLSF.

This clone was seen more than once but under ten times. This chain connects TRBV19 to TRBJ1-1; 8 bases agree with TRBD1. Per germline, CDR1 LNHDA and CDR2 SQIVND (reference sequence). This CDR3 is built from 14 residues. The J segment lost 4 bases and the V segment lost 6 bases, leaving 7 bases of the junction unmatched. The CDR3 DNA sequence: TGTGCCAGTAGGCTTCAGGGGGCTAGCACTGAAGCTTTCTTT. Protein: CASRLQGASTEAFF. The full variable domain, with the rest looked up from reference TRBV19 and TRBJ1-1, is DGGITQSPKYLFRKEGQNVTLSCEQNLNHDAMYWYRQDPGQGLRLIYYSQIVNDFQKGDIAEGYSVSREKKESFPLTVTSAQKNPTAFYLCASRLQGASTEAFFGQGTRLTVV.